These T cell receptor beta chains were read from a single sample in a study of blood T cell repertoires in COVID-19. Profiled with immunoSEQ multiplex PCR; TCRdb holds only in-frame clones, not every one. Here the sample spans around 190,000 clones, roughly nine tenths being singletons. Material for sequencing was peripheral blood. These receptors all stem from a man under 40 with acute or convalescent COVID-19. The CDR3 runs from the conserved cysteine through the conserved F or W. Fields, in order: CDR3 DNA, CDR3 protein, J gene, clone size, D gene, V gene. The D gene is left open where the match is weak. Clone size, where shown, is once, few, many, or a class for clones that have expanded.

TGCGCGCCTCAGCGGCAGGATACGCAGTATTTT | CAPQRQDTQYF | TRBJ2-3 | . | . | TRBV20-1
TGTGCCTGGAGTTCCCAGGGGAGAAGTCAGCCCCAGCATTTT | CAWSSQGRSQPQHF | TRBJ1-5 | few | . | TRBV30
TGTGCCAGTAGTATAGGTGGGGCCAGGGTGAAGGCTGAAGCTTTCTTT | CASSIGGARVKAEAFF | TRBJ1-1 | . | . | TRBV19
TGTGCCAGTAGTATCCGACAGATCCATCAGCCCCAGCATTTT | CASSIRQIHQPQHF | TRBJ1-5 | . | . | TRBV19
TGTGCCAGCAGTTCGACTAGCGGGCGAACAGATACGCAGTATTTT | CASSSTSGRTDTQYF | TRBJ2-3 | . | TRBD2 | TRBV7-6
TGTGCCAGCAGCGGGGACAGGGCCTATAATCAGCCCCAGCATTTT | CASSGDRAYNQPQHF | TRBJ1-5 | . | TRBD1 | TRBV28
TGCGCCAGCCACCGGGGACAGCAGAACACTGAAGCTTTCTTT | CASHRGQQNTEAFF | TRBJ1-1 | . | TRBD1 | TRBV5-1
TGTGCCAGCTCGGATAGCGGGAGGGCCTGGGAGCTGTTTTTT | CASSDSGRAWELFF | TRBJ2-2 | few | TRBD2 | TRBV5-4
TGTGCCAGCAGCTTTGGGACTAGCGGGATCACAGATACGCAGTATTTT | CASSFGTSGITDTQYF | TRBJ2-3 | . | TRBD2 | TRBV5-8
TGTGCCAGCAGCACCTGGAGCACCGGGGGCTACACCTTC | CASSTWSTGGYTF | TRBJ1-2 | . | . | TRBV9